This T cell receptor (beta chain) was observed in a study of T cells in Graves' hyperthyroidism and ophthalmopathy. Whole-study results and caveats: The model's output predicted ophthalmopathy at a median of roughly 6 months prior to onset. Blood also carried most thyroid clonotypes expanded above 0.001.

It was RNA transcripts that yielded the amplified TCR beta CDR3 regions. The HTBI primer set drove a first-round RT-PCR of the TCR CDR3. TCRdb passed the multiplex PCR reads through MiXCR, listing each CDR3 protein once. The sample yields around 340,000 distinct CDR3 sequences, around a sixth seen once. Ten or more counts support this clonotype. Its antigen remains unknown. From germline, CDR1 is LNHDA and CDR2 SQIVND (reference sequence). With 2 bases removed from V and 3 bases from J, the gap between germline ends came to 8 bases. CDR3 length equals 13 residues. Among ophthalmopathy patients, the Clinical Activity Score reached at least 3, the NOSPECS grade reached at least 4, and duration remained under 3 months.

The receptor was isolated from a woman aged 40 to 49 with Graves' ophthalmopathy. The chain carries TRBV19 and TRBJ2-7; D gene uncertain. The sample was blood. The CDR3 region has the DNA TGTGCCAGTAGTATACGACCATACTACGAGCAGTACTTC. It codes for CASSIRPYYEQYF.